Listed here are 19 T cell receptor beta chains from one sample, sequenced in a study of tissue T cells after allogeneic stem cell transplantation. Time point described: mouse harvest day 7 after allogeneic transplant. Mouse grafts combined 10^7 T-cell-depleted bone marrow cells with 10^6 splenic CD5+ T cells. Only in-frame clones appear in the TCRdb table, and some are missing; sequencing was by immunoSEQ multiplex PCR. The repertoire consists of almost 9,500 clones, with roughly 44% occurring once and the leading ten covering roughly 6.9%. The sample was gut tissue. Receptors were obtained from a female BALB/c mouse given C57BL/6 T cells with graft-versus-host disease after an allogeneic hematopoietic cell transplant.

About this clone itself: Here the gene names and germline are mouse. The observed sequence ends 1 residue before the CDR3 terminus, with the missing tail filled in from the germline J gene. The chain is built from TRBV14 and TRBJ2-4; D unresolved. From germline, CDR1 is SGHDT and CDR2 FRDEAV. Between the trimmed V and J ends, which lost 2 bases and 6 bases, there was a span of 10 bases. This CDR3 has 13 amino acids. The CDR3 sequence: CASSLPGPNTLYF. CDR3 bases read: TGTGCCAGCAGTTTACCGGGCCCCAACACCTTGTAC.

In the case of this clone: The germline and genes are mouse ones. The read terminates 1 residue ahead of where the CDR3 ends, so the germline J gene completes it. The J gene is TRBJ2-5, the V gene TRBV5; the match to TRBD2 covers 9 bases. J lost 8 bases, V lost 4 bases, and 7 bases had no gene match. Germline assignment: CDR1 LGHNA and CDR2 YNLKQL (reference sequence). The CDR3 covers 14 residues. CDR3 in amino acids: CASSLPGLGGTQYF. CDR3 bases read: TGTGCCAGCAGCCTCCCGGGACTGGGAGGCACCCAGTAC.

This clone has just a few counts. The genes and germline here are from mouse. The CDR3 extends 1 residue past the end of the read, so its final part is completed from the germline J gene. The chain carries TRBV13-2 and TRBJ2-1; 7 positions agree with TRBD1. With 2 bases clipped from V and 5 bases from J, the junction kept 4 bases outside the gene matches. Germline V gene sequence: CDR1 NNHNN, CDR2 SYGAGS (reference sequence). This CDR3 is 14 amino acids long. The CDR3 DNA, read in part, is TGTGCCAGCGGTGAGACAGGGATCAATGCTGAGCAGTTC. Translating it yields CASGETGINAEQF. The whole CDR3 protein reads CASGETGINAEQFF.

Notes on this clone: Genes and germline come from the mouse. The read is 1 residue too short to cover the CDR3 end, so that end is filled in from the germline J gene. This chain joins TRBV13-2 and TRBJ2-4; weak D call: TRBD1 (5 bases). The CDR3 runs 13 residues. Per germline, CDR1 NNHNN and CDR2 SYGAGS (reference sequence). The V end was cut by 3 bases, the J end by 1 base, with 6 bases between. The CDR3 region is CASGARGQNTLYF. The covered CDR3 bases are TGTGCCAGCGGTGCCAGGGGTCAAAACACCTTGTAC.

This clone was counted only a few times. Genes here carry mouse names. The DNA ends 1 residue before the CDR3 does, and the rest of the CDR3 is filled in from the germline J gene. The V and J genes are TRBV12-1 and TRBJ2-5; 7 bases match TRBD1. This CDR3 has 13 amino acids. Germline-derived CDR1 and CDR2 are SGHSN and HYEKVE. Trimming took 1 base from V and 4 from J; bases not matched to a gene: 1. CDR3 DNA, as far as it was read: TGTGCCAGCTCTCTACAGGGGAAAGACACCCAGTAC. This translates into CASSLQGKDTQY. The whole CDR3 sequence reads CASSLQGKDTQYF. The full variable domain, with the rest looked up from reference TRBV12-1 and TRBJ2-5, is DSGVVQSPRHIIKEKGGRSVLTCIPISGHSNVVWYQQTLGKELKFLIQHYEKVERDKGFLPSRFSVQQFDDYHSEMNMSALELEDSAMYFCASSLQGKDTQYFGPGTRLLVL.

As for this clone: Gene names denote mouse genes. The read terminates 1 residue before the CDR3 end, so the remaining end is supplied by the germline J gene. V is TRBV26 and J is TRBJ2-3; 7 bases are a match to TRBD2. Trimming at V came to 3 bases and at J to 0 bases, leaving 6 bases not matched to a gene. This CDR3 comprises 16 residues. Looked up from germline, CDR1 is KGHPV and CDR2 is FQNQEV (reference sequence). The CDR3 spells CASSLTGASSAETLYF. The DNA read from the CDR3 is TGTGCCAGCAGTCTCACTGGGGCATCTAGTGCAGAAACGCTGTAT.

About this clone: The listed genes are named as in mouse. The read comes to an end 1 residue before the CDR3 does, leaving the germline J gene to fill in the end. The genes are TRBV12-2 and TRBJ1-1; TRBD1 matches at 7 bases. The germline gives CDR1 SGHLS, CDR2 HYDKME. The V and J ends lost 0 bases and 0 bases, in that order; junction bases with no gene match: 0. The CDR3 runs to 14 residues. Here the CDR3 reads CASSLQGANTEVFF. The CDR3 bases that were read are TGTGCCAGCTCTCTCCAGGGGGCAAACACAGAAGTCTTC.

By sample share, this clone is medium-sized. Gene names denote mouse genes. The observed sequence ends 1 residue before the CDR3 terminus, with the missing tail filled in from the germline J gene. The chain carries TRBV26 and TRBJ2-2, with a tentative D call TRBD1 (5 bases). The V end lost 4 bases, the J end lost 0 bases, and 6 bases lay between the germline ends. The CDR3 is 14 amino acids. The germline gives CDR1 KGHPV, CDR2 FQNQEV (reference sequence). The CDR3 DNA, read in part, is TGTGCCAGCAGTCCGACAGCAAACACCGGGCAGCTCTAC. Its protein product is CASSPTANTGQLY. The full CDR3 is CASSPTANTGQLYF.

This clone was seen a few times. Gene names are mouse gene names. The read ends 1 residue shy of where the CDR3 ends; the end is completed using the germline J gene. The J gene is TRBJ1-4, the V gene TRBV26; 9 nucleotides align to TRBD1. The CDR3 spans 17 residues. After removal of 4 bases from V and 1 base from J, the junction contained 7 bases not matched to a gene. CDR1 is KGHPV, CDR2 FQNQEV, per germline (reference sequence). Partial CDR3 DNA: TGTGCCAGCAGTCCTCTACAGGGGGCGCGTTCCAACGAAAGATTATTT. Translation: CASSPLQGARSNERLF. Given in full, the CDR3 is CASSPLQGARSNERLFF. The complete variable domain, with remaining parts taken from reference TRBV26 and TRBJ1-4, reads NSKVIQTPRYLVKGQGQKAKMRCIPEKGHPVVFWYQQNKNNEFKFLINFQNQEVLQQIDMTEKRFSAECPSNSPCSLEIQSSEAGDSALYLCASSPLQGARSNERLFFGHGTKLSVL.

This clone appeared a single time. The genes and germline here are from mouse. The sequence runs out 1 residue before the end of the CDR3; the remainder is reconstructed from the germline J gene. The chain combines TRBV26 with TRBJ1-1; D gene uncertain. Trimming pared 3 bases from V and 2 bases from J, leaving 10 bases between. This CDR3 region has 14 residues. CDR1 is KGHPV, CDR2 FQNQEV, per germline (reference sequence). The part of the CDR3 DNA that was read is TGTGCCAGCAGTCTCAGGACCCCCAACACAGAAGTCTTC. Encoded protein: CASSLRTPNTEVF. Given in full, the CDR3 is CASSLRTPNTEVFF.

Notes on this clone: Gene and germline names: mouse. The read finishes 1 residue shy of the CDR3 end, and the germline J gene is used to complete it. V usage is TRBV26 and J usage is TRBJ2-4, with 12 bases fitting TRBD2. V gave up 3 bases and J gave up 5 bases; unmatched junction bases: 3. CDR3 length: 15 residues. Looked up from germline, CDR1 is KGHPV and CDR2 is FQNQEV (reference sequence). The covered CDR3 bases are TGTGCCAGCAGTCTCTCGGGACTGGGGGGAAACACCTTGTAC. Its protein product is CASSLSGLGGNTLY. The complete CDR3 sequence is CASSLSGLGGNTLYF.

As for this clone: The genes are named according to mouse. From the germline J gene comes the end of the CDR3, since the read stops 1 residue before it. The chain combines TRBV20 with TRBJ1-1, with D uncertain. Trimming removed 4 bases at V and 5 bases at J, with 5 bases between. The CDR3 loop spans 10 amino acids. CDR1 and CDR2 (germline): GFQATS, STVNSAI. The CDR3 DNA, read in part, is TGTGGTGCTATTGGGACAGAAGTCTTC. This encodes CGAIGTEVF. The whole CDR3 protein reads CGAIGTEVFF. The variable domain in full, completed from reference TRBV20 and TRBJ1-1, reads GALVYQYPRRTICKSGTSMRMECQAVGFQATSVAWYRQSPQKTFELIALSTVNSAIKYEQNFTQEKFPISHPNLSFSSMTVLNAYLEDRGLYLCGAIGTEVFFGKGTRLTVV.

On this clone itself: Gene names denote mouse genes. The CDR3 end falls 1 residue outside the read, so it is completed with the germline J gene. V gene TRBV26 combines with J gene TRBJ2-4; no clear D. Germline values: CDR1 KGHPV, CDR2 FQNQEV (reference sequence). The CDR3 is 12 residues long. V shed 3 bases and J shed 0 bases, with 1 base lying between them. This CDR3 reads CASSLSQNTLYF. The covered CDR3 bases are TGTGCCAGCAGTCTTAGTCAAAACACCTTGTAC. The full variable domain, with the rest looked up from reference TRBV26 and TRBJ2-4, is NSKVIQTPRYLVKGQGQKAKMRCIPEKGHPVVFWYQQNKNNEFKFLINFQNQEVLQQIDMTEKRFSAECPSNSPCSLEIQSSEAGDSALYLCASSLSQNTLYFGAGTRLSVL.

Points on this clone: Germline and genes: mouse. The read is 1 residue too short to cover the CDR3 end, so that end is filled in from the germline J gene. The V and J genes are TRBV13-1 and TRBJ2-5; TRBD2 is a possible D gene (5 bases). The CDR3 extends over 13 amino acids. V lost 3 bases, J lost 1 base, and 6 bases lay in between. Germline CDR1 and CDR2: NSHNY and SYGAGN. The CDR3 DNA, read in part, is TGTGCCAGCAGTGGTGGGGACCAAGACACCCAGTAC. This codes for CASSGGDQDTQY. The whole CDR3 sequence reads CASSGGDQDTQYF.

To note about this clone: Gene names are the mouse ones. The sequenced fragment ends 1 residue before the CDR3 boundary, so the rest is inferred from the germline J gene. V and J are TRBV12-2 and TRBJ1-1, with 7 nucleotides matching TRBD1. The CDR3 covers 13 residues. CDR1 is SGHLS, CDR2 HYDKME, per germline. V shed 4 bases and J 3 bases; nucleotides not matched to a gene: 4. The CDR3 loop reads CASSLGQDTEVFF. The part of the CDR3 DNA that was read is TGTGCCAGCTCCCTTGGACAGGACACAGAAGTCTTC.

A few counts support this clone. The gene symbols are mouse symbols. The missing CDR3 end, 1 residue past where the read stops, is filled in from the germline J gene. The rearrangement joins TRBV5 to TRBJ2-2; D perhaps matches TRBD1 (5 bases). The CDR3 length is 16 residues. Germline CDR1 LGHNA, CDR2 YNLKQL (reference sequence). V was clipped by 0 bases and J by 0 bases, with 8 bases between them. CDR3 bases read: TGTGCCAGCAGCCAAGAACCAGGGTCAAACACCGGGCAGCTCTAC. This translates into CASSQEPGSNTGQLY. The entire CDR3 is CASSQEPGSNTGQLYF.

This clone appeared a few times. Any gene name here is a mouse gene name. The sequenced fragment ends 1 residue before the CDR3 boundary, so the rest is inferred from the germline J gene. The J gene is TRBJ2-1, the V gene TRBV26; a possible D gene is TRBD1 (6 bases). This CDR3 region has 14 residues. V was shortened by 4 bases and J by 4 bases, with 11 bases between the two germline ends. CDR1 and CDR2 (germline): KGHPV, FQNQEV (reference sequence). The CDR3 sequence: CASSRRDTYAEQFF. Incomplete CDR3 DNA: TGTGCCAGCAGTCGTAGGGACACATATGCTGAGCAGTTC.

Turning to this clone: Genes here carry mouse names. This CDR3 reads CSSSQKTNSDYTF. CDR3 DNA, as far as it was read: TGCTCCAGCAGTCAAAAAACAAACTCCGACTACACC. The chain uses TRBV23 and TRBJ1-2. The read terminates 1 residue ahead of where the CDR3 ends, so the germline J gene completes it. The CDR3 runs to 13 residues. The V gene's germline CDR1 is KGHTA and CDR2 FQNQQP.

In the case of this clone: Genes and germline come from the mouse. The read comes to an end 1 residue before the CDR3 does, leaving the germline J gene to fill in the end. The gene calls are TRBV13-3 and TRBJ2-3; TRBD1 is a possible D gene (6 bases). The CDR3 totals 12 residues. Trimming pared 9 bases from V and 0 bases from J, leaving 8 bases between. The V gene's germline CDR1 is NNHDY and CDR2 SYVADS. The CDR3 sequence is CAIRGSAETLYF. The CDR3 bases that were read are TGTGCCATCAGGGGTAGTGCAGAAACGCTGTAT.